Each of the 14 T cell receptor beta chains below was sequenced from the same sample in a study of cytomegalovirus exposure and HLA in healthy donors. Primers included in the PCR were 60 Vbeta and 13 Jbeta primers. Clones were sequenced by immunoSEQ multiplex PCR, and TCRdb holds only the in-frame ones, with some missing. The data contain 99,000 or so clones, 9.5% to 13% of them singletons. The sample taken for sequencing was PBMCs. The receptor source for this set is a man aged 35 to 55 in good health and CMV-seropositive.

V is TRBV11-3 and J is TRBJ2-1; 7 nucleotides agree with TRBD2. Germline-derived CDR1 and CDR2 are SGHNT and YENEEA. V shed 3 bases, J shed 0 bases, and the junction held 2 bases outside the gene matches. The CDR3 loop spans 15 amino acids. The CDR3 coding sequence is TGTGCCAGCAGCTTGAGCGGGACCTCCTACAATGAGCAGTTCTTC. As protein: CASSLSGTSYNEQFF.

This clone was counted between two and nine times. The chain links TRBV5-1 to TRBJ2-3, with 8 nucleotides matching TRBD2. CDR3 length equals 17 residues. CDR1 and CDR2 from the germline V gene are SGHRS and YFSETQ. Trimming took 1 base from V and 1 from J; bases not matched to a gene: 8. Here the CDR3 DNA reads TGCGCCAGCAGCTTGTACCCAGCGGGAGAGGGCACAGATACGCAGTATTTT. It specifies CASSLYPAGEGTDTQYF.

The sample holds a few counts of this clone. The chain carries TRBV5-1 and TRBJ2-7; D unresolved. V was pared by 1 base and J by 3 bases, with 14 bases between. CDR3 size: 15 residues. Per germline, CDR1 SGHRS and CDR2 YFSETQ. The CDR3 reads CASSLFSKWNYEQYF. The CDR3 coding sequence is TGCGCCAGCAGCTTGTTTAGCAAGTGGAACTACGAGCAGTACTTC.

This clone was recorded many times. CDR3: CASSAGTDTGELFF. CDR3 in DNA: TGTGCCAGCAGTGCCGGGACAGACACCGGGGAGCTGTTTTTT. The chain recombines TRBV6-1 with TRBJ2-2; 7 bases fit TRBD1. Germline CDR1 is MNHNS and CDR2 is SASEGT. Trimming took 4 bases from V and 3 from J; bases not matched to a gene: 2. The CDR3 spans 14 residues.

Only a few counts were recorded for this clone. The chain combines TRBV5-4 with TRBJ2-5, with D possibly TRBD2 on 6 matching bases. Germline V gives CDR1 SGHNT, CDR2 YYREEE (reference sequence). Trimming shortened V by 0 bases and J by 7 bases, and 16 bases separated the two germline ends. The CDR3 spans 15 residues. CDR3 coding DNA: TGTGCCAGCAGCTTGGCGGGGACTGTGTGGGGGACCCAGTACTTC. Encoded protein: CASSLAGTVWGTQYF.

This clone was detected only a few times. The chain employs TRBV4-2 and TRBJ2-7; a weak D match, TRBD1 (5 bases). CDR1 and CDR2 (germline): LGHNA, YNFKEQ. This CDR3 has 13 residues. V was pared by 3 bases and J by 11 bases, with 17 bases between. CDR3 in amino acids: CASSQGLGESKYF. CDR3 DNA sequence: TGTGCCAGCAGCCAGGGCCTAGGGGAAAGCAAGTACTTC.

This clone is a singleton in its sample. The chain links TRBV9 to TRBJ2-2; the match to TRBD2 covers 7 bases. Trimming at V came to 2 bases and at J to 3 bases, leaving 16 bases not matched to a gene. The germline CDR1 and CDR2 sequences are SGDLS and YYNGEE. The CDR3 consists of 19 residues. CDR3 nucleotides: TGTGCCAGCAGCGTTAGAGGAGTCTCGGCTAGCGGACACACCGGGGAGCTGTTTTTT. It codes for CASSVRGVSASGHTGELFF.

This clone has only a few counts. The chain recombines TRBV5-8 with TRBJ2-7; 8 positions agree with TRBD1. V trimming: 0 bases; J trimming: 3 bases; junction bases outside the gene matches: 5. The CDR3 totals 15 residues. Germline values: CDR1 SGHTS, CDR2 YDEGEE. CDR3 protein: CASSLVLQGGYEQYF. The CDR3 region has the DNA TGTGCCAGCAGCTTGGTATTACAGGGGGGCTACGAGCAGTACTTC.

This rearrangement joins TRBV4-2 to TRBJ2-7; 9 bases map to TRBD2. Germline V lookup: CDR1 LGHNA, CDR2 YNFKEQ. The CDR3 extends over 15 amino acids. V gave up 0 bases and J gave up 1 base; unmatched junction bases: 1. The CDR3 region has the DNA TGTGCCAGCAGCCAAGAAGCGGGAGGATCCTACGAGCAGTACTTC. Its translation is CASSQEAGGSYEQYF.

This clone was picked up many times. The V and J genes are TRBV7-9 and TRBJ1-4, with 9 bases identical to TRBD1. This CDR3 region has 15 residues. V dropped 5 bases and J dropped 8; count of bases not matched to a gene: 9. Germline lookup yields CDR1 SEHNR and CDR2 FQNEAQ (reference sequence). The CDR3 reads CASSPGDREGEKLFF. The CDR3 DNA follows: TGTGCCAGCAGCCCCGGGGACAGGGAAGGAGAAAAACTGTTTTTT.

This chain joins TRBV10-3 and TRBJ2-3; 10 bases are shared with TRBD2. Germline assignment: CDR1 ENHRY and CDR2 SYGVKD. CDR3 size: 17 residues. Trimming took 1 base from V and 0 from J; bases not matched to a gene: 4. This CDR3 is CAISELLAGLSTDTQYF. As DNA, the CDR3 is TGTGCCATCAGTGAGTTACTAGCGGGACTTAGCACAGATACGCAGTATTTT.

This clone was detected only a few times. The CDR3 DNA reads TGCGCCAGCAGCTCGGGGGAAAACCCCACAGATACGCAGTATTTT. Encoded protein: CASSSGENPTDTQYF. This chain uses TRBV5-1 with TRBJ2-3; a weak D match, TRBD2 (6 bases). Trimming pared 3 bases from V and 2 bases from J, leaving 13 bases between. The CDR3 covers 15 residues. Per germline, CDR1 SGHRS and CDR2 YFSETQ. Based on the CDR3 plus reference TRBV5-1 and TRBJ2-3, the full variable domain is KAGVTQTPRYLIKTRGQQVTLSCSPISGHRSVSWYQQTPGQGLQFLFEYFSETQRNKGNFPGRFSGRQFSNSRSEMNVSTLELGDSALYLCASSSGENPTDTQYFGPGTRLTVL.

In this sample, this clone turned up a few times. The sample contains more than one DNA sequence encoding this CDR3. The chain combines TRBV5-5 with TRBJ2-1, with D unresolved. Germline assignment: CDR1 SGHKS and CDR2 YYEKEE (reference sequence). The V and J ends lost 2 bases and 10 bases respectively, with 7 bases between them. CDR3 size: 11 residues. The CDR3 bases are TGTGCCAGCAGCTTTGAGGCGGAGCAGTTCTTC. Translated, it gives CASSFEAEQFF.

Only a few counts were recorded for this clone. The rearrangement joins TRBV6-1 to TRBJ2-1; 9 nucleotides agree with TRBD2. This CDR3 contains 15 residues. The V and J ends lost 2 bases and 8 bases, in that order; junction bases with no gene match: 7. CDR1 is MNHNS and CDR2 is SASEGT in the germline V gene. The CDR3 nucleotides are TGTGCCAGCAGTGAATCTGCGGGAGGGTTTTATGAGCAGTTCTTC. This sequence encodes CASSESAGGFYEQFF.